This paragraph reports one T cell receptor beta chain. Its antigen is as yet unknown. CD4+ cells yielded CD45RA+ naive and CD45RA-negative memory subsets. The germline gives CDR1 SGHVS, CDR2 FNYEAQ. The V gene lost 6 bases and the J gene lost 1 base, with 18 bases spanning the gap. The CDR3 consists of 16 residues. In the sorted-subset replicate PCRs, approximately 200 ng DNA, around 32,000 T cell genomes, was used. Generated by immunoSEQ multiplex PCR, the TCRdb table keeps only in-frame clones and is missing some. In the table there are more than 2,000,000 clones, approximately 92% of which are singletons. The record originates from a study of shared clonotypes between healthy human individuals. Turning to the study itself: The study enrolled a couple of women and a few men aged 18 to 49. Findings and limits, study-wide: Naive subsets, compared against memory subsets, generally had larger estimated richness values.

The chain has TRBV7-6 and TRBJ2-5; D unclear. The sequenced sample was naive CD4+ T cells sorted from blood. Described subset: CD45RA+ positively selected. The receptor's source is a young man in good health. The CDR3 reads CASSPVGKGFQETQYF. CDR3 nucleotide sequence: TGTGCCAGCAGTCCCGTAGGGAAAGGCTTCCAAGAGACCCAGTACTTC.